This T cell receptor (beta chain) was obtained from a study of long-term antiretroviral therapy in people with HIV. The assay used was immunoSEQ (version v3.0), run at survey level. Sequencing used immunoSEQ multiplex PCR; TCRdb keeps in-frame clones, though not all of them. The sample has nearly 20,000 clones, roughly 80% seen once. Of note for this clone: Antigen: not known.

A minimum of one pre-ART and two post-ART PBMC samples existed for each donor. Cryopreserved PBMC, at about 0.95-10 million per sample, were present before DNA extraction. Findings and caveats of the study: Pre-ART-expanded clones dominated the repertoire at all time points.

Germline loops: CDR1 SGHNT, CDR2 YYREEE (reference sequence). CDR3 size: 13 residues. V was trimmed by 3 bases and J by 1 base, leaving 5 bases between them. The rearrangement links TRBV5-4 to TRBJ2-1, with D unresolved. This TCR was sampled from a woman in her thirties or forties with HIV. The sample in question was unsorted PBMCs, obtained 0.2 years after starting antiretroviral therapy. CDR3 residues: CASSSRSYNEQFF. In DNA, the CDR3 is TGTGCCAGCAGCTCCCGGTCCTACAATGAGCAGTTCTTC.